This T cell receptor (beta chain) was captured in a study of CD8+CD57+ T cells in acquired aplastic anemia. The germline V gene has CDR1 ENHRY and CDR2 SYGVKD. The CDR3 is 11 residues long. V lost 10 bases, J lost 9 bases, and 13 bases lay in between. Sequenced patients had shown CD8+CD57+ cell expansion by flow cytometry. Study-level findings and limits: Overlapping CD8+ CDR3 repertoires of patients and controls contained approximately 29 shared sequences.

Comment on this clonotype: Antigen specificity is unknown.

Genomic DNA templated the TCR beta VDJ and CDR3 profiling. TCRdb re-called the reads with MiXCR, one entry per CDR3 protein. The data hold approximately 250,000 distinct CDR3 sequences, with roughly 80% observed a single time. The clonotype was recovered from a human donor with aplastic anemia. This chain connects TRBV10-3 to TRBJ2-1; D unresolved. Sequencing was carried out using sorted CD4+, CD8+, or CD8+CD57+ T cells (not recorded which) from PBMCs. CDR3 DNA sequence: TGTGCCAGCAGCACCTCGAGTGAGCAGTTCTTC. This sequence encodes CASSTSSEQFF.